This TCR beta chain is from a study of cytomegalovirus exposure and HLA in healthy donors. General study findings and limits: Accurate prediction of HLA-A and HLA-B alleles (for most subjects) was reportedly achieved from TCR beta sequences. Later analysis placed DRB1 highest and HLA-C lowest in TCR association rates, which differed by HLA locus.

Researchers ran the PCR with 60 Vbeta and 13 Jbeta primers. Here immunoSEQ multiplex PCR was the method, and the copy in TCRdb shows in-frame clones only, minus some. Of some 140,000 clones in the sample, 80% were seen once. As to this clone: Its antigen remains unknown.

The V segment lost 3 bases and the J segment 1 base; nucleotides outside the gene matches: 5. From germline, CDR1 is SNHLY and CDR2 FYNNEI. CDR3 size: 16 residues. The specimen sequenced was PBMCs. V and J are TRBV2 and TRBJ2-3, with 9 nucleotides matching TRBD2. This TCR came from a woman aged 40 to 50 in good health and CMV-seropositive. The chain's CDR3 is CASSDSSGIRTDTQYF. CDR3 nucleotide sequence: TGTGCCAGCAGTGATTCTAGCGGGATACGCACAGATACGCAGTATTTT.